Given below is one T cell receptor beta chain in context. What it binds is unknown. Primed by a sample-barcoded 5' primer and a J-beta primer mix, a second PCR proceeded for about 7 to 11 cycles. The template-switch adaptor, which had 12 random nucleotides, put a tag on each cDNA molecule. Each CDR3 protein gets one entry after TCRdb re-called the 5' RACE reads with MiXCR. Counted here are 700,000 to 800,000 distinct CDR3 sequences, roughly 44% occurring once; the ten biggest clones make up 20% to 25%. This record comes from a study of blood T cells in healthy people across ages. Study-wide background: About one barcoded beta molecule per two T cells came from capture by template switching. Study results and caveats: Fewer expanded clones and more diversity marked long-lived versus aged donors.

Trimming left V 1 base short and J 2 bases short, with 5 bases between. The CDR3 has 13 residues. Germline V gene lookup returns CDR1 LGHNA and CDR2 YNFKEQ. The receptor was isolated from a woman in her sixties or seventies in good health. The J gene is TRBJ2-5, the V gene TRBV4-2; no clear D. The sequenced sample consisted of blood. The CDR3 reads CASSQAMQETQYF. In DNA form, the CDR3 reads TGTGCCAGCAGCCAAGCTATGCAAGAGACCCAGTACTTC.